Listed below are T cell receptor beta chains from one sample, sequenced in a study of vaccination and CD4 T cells after COVID-19. No antigen has been assigned to these receptors. TCRdb re-derived calls from the PCR reads in MiXCR, one entry per CDR3 protein. Here the sample spans around 12,000 distinct CDR3 sequences, around 50% being singletons. The sample consisted of CD4+ T cells from blood, cultured in vitro. The receptors derive from a human donor who had recovered from COVID-19. Both conserved end residues are part of each CDR3. The D gene is left open where the match is weak.

d_call	v_call	j_call	cdr3_aa
TRBD1	TRBV2	TRBJ1-5	CASSEEDRVIGQPQHF
-	TRBV3-1	TRBJ1-2	CASSQGGQGRAGYTF
TRBD2	TRBV7-9	TRBJ2-2	CASSLASGTTGELFF
-	TRBV7-9	TRBJ1-1	CASSRQENTEAFF
TRBD1	TRBV5-4	TRBJ2-1	CASSLDRGEQFF
-	TRBV7-2	TRBJ1-1	CASSSAVNTEAFF
TRBD2	TRBV7-2	TRBJ2-3	CASSPRGSLRGGTQYF
TRBD1	TRBV20-1	TRBJ1-1	CSAPLRGQGDTEAFF
TRBD1	TRBV5-1	TRBJ1-3	CASSSGGTGNTIYF
TRBD1	TRBV7-2	TRBJ1-2	CASSPGQGYGYTF
-	TRBV7-2	TRBJ2-2	CASRPTGTGELFF
-	TRBV10-3	TRBJ2-5	CAISEGRQETQYF
-	TRBV12-3/TRBV12-4	TRBJ2-7	CASSFDRFAYEQYF
-	TRBV7-2	TRBJ2-3	CASSPQQSTDTQYF
-	TRBV27	TRBJ1-6	CASRQRPSSYNSPLHF
-	TRBV7-9	TRBJ2-7	CASSWGLPQTYEQYF
-	TRBV7-9	TRBJ1-1	CASSRDRTGEAFF
TRBD1	TRBV6-1	TRBJ1-3	CAGRQGISSGNTIYF
TRBD2	TRBV6-5	TRBJ2-3	CASSYRAGISTDTQYF
-	TRBV6-1	TRBJ2-5	CASTQRETQYF
TRBD2	TRBV28	TRBJ2-7	CASSFVTSGFSYEQYF
TRBD2	TRBV7-9	TRBJ2-1	CASSLVRGGEFYNEQSF
TRBD1	TRBV7-7	TRBJ1-5	CASSLLDRGRAQPQHF
-	TRBV5-1	TRBJ1-1	CASSLPRGGMNTEAFF
TRBD1	TRBV6-5	TRBJ2-5	CASSYTGDGETQYF
-	TRBV6-1	TRBJ1-4	CASRSRRGETEKLFF
-	TRBV19	TRBJ1-5	CASNPRPDNQPQHF
-	TRBV11-2	TRBJ1-6	CASSRRTLHF
-	TRBV6-5	TRBJ1-2	CASSSGQGPNYGYTF
-	TRBV9	TRBJ1-3	CASSGRQGQLSGNTIYF
-	TRBV28	TRBJ2-7	CASSPGTVQREQYF
TRBD2	TRBV7-2	TRBJ2-2	CASSWTSGRAGELFF
-	TRBV20-1	TRBJ1-1	CSASRTEAFF
TRBD1	TRBV24-1	TRBJ1-1	CATSDTGQGYTEAFF
-	TRBV4-2	TRBJ2-3	CASSQLAGGTARPDTQYF
-	TRBV20-1	TRBJ1-5	CSVPGQNQPQHF
-	TRBV6-1	TRBJ2-7	CASSEQTAAPIWGQYF
-	TRBV6-5	TRBJ1-2	CASSSQGNGYTF
TRBD2	TRBV5-1	TRBJ2-5	CASSLAGGGAQETQYF
TRBD1	TRBV9	TRBJ1-2	CASSGRTGEYGYTF